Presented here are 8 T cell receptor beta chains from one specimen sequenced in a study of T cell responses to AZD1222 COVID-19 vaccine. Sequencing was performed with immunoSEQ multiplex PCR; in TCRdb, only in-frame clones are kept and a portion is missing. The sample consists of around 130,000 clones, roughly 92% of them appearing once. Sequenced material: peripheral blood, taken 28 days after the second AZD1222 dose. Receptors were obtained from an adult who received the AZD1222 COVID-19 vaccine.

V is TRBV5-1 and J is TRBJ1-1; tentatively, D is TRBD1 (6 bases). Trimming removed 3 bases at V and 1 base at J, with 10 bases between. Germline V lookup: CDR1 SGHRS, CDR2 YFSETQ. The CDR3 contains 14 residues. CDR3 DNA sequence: TGCGCCAGCAGCTCCGGGACAAAGAACACTGAAGCTTTCTTT. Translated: CASSSGTKNTEAFF. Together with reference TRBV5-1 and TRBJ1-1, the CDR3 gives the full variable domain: KAGVTQTPRYLIKTRGQQVTLSCSPISGHRSVSWYQQTPGQGLQFLFEYFSETQRNKGNFPGRFSGRQFSNSRSEMNVSTLELGDSALYLCASSSGTKNTEAFFGQGTRLTVV.

The CDR3 loop is CASSERGTYTGELFF. The CDR3 DNA sequence: TGTGCCAGCAGTGAAAGGGGGACATACACCGGGGAGCTGTTTTTT. The chain uses TRBV2 and TRBJ2-2; D perhaps matches TRBD1 (6 bases). Trimming stripped 2 bases from V and 3 bases from J, with 10 bases between. Germline values: CDR1 SNHLY, CDR2 FYNNEI. This CDR3 has 15 residues.

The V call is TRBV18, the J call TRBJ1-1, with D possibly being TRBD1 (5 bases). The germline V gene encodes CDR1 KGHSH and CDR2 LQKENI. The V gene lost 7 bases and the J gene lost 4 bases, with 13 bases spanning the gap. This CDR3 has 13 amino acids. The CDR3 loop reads CASLTALGTEAFF. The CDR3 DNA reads TGTGCCAGCTTGACAGCGTTGGGCACTGAAGCTTTCTTT.

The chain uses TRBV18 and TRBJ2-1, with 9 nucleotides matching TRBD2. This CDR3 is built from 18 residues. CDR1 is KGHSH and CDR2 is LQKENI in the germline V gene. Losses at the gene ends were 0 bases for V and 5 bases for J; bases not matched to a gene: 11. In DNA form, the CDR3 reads TGTGCCAGCTCACCACCGGCTTTGGGGACTAGCAGTCACAATGAGCAGTTCTTC. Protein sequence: CASSPPALGTSSHNEQFF. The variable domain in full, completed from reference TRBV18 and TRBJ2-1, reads NAGVMQNPRHLVRRRGQEARLRCSPMKGHSHVYWYRQLPEEGLKFMVYLQKENIIDESGMPKERFSAEFPKEGPSILRIQQVVRGDSAAYFCASSPPALGTSSHNEQFFGPGTRLTVL.

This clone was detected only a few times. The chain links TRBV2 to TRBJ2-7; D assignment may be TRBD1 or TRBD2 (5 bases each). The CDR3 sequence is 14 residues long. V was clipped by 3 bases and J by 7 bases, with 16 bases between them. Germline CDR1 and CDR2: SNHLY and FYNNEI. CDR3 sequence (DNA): TGTGCCAGCAGTGAGGGGGTCACACTGGGGGAGCAGTACTTC. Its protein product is CASSEGVTLGEQYF. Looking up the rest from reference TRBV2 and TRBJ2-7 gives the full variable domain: EPEVTQTPSHQVTQMGQEVILRCVPISNHLYFYWYRQILGQKVEFLVSFYNNEISEKSEIFDDQFSVERPDGSNFTLKIRSTKLEDSAMYFCASSEGVTLGEQYFGPGTRLTVT.

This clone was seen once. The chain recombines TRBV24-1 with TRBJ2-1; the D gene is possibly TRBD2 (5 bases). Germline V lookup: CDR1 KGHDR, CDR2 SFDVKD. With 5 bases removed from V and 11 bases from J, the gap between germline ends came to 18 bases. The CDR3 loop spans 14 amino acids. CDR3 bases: TGTGCCACCAGTGCTATCGGACTGGTAGGGAAGCAGTTCTTC. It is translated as CATSAIGLVGKQFF.

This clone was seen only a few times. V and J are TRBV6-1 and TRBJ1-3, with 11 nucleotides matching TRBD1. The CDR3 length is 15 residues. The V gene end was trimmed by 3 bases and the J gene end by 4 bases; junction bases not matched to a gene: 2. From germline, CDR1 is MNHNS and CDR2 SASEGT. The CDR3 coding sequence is TGTGCCAGCAGTGAGAGGACAGGGGGCGGAAACACCATATATTTT. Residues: CASSERTGGGNTIYF.

CDR3 residues: CASSLAGGMNTEAFF. Written as DNA, the CDR3 is TGTGCCAGCAGCTTGGCGGGGGGAATGAACACTGAAGCTTTCTTT. This sequence joins TRBV5-4 and TRBJ1-1; tentative D call: TRBD1 (5 bases). The CDR3 spans 15 residues. Trimming stripped 0 bases from V and 0 bases from J, with 9 bases between. Germline CDR1 SGHNT, CDR2 YYREEE (reference sequence).